The clone carrying this T cell receptor (beta chain) was picked up a small number of times. Its antigen is not known. These data originate in a study of blood T cells in healthy people across ages. Sample-barcoded 5' priming and a J-beta primer mix drove a second PCR of roughly 6 to 12 cycles. Every sample gave at least 2.5 million paired-end reads containing CDR3. TCRdb fed the 5' RACE reads into MiXCR, producing one record per CDR3 protein. The sample carries some 690,000 distinct CDR3 sequences, 20% to 25% recorded once. Findings of the study overall: Measured against age, TCR beta diversity per million T cells decreased in a roughly linear manner.

Germline V gives CDR1 MRHNA, CDR2 SNTAGT. The length of the CDR3 is 12 residues. The sequenced sample consisted of blood. The clonotype originates from a man between 65 and 85 years old in good health. V and J are TRBV6-4 and TRBJ2-5; no definite D call. The closer fit of TRBJ2-7 to the DNA end suggests the J call may be wrong. The CDR3 protein is CASSVPTYEQYV. CDR3 sequence (DNA): TGTGCCAGCAGTGTACCAACCTACGAGCAGTACGTC.